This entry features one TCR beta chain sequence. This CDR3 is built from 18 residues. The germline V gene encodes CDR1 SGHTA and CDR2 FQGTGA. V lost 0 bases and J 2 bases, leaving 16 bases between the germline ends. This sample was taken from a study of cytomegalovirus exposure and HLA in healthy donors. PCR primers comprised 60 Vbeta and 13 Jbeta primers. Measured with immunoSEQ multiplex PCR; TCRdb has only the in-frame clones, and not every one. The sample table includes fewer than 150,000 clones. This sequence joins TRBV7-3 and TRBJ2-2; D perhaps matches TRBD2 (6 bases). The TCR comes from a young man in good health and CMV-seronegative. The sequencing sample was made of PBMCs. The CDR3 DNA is TGTGCCAGCAGCTTAACTACCGCGGGGAGGTTAAACACCGGGGAGCTGTTTTTT. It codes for CASSLTTAGRLNTGELFF.